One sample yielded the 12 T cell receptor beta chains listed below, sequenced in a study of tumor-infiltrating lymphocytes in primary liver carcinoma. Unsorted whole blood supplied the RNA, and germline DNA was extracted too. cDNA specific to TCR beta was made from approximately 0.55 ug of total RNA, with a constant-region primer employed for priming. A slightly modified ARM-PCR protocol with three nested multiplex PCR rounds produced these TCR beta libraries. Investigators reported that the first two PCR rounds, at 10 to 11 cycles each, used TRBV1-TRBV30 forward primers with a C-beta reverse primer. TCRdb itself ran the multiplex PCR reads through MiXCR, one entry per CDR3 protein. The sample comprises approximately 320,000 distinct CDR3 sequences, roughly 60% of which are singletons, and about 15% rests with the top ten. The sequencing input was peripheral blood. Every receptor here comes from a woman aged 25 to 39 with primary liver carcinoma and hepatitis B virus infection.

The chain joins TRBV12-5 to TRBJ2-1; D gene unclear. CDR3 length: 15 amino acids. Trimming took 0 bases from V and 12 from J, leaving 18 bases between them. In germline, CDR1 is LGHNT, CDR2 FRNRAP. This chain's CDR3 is CASGLVGGVAASQFF. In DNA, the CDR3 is TGTGCTAGTGGTTTGGTCGGCGGTGTCGCGGCATCGCAGTTCTTC.

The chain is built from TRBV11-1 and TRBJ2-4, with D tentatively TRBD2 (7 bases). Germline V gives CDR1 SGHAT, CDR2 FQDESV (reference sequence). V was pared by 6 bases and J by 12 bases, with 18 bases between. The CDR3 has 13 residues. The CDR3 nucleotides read TGTGCCAGCAGTCAACTAGGGGGGGACACTCAGTACTTC. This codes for CASSQLGGDTQYF. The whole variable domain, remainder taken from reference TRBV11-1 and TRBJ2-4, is EAEVAQSPRYKITEKSQAVAFWCDPISGHATLYWYRQILGQGPELLVQFQDESVVDDSQLPKDRFSAERLKGVDSTLKIQPAELGDSAMYLCASSQLGGDTQYFGAGTRLSVL.

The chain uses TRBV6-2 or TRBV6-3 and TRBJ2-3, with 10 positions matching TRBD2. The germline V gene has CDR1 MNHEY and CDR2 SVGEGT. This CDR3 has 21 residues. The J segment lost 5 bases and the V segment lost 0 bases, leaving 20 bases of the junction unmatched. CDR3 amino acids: CASSYSRVGASGSWIGDTQYF. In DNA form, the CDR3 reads TGTGCCAGCAGTTACTCGAGAGTTGGGGCTAGCGGGAGTTGGATCGGAGATACGCAGTATTTT.

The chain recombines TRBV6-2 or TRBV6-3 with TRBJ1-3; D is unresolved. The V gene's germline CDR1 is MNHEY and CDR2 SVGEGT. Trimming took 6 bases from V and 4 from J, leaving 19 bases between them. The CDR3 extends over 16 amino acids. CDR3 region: CASRAMPGPTGNTIYF. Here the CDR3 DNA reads TGTGCCAGCAGGGCCATGCCCGGGCCCACGGGAAACACCATATATTTT.

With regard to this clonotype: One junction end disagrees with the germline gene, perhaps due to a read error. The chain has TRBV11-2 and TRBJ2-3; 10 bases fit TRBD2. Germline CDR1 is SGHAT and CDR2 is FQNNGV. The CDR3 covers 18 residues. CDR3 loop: CASSTRQREREGPYTQYF. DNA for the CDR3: TGTGCAAGCAGCACAAGACAACGCGAGCGGGAGGGCCCATATACGCAGTATTTT. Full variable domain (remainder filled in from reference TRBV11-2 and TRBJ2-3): EAGVAQSPRYKIIEKRQSVAFWCNPISGHATLYWYQQILGQGPKLLIQFQNNGVVDDSQLPKDRFSAERLKGVDSTLKIQPAKLEDSAVYLCASSTRQREREGPYTQYFGPGTRLTVL.

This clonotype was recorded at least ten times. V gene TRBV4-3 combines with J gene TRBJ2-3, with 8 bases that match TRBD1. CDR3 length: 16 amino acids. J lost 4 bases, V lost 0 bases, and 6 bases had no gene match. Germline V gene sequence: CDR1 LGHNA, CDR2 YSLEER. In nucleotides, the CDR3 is TGCGCCAGCAGCCAAGATCGACGGACAGGGCCAGATACGCAGTATTTT. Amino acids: CASSQDRRTGPDTQYF.

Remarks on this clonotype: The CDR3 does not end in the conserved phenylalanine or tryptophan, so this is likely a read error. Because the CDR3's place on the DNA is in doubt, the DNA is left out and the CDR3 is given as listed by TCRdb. The CDR3 sequence is CASSFPITGANVLTI. The gene calls are TRBV11-2 and TRBJ2-6. Both ends counted, the CDR3 spans 15 residues. The germline gives CDR1 SGHAT, CDR2 FQNNGV.

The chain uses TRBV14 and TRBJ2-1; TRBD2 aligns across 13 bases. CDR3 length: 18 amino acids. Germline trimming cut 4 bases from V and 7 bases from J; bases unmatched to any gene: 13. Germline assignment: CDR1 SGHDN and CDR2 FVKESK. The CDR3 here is CASSPGGLAGDPRNEQFF. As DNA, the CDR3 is TGTGCCAGCAGCCCTGGAGGACTAGCGGGAGATCCCCGGAATGAGCAGTTCTTC.

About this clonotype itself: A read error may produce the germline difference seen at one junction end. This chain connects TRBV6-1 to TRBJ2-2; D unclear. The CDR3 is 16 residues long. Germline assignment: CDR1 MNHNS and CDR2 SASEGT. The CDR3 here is CASTEAPPSNTGELFF. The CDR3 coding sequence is TGTGCCAGCACTGAAGCCCCACCGTCAAACACCGGGGAGCTGTTTTTT.

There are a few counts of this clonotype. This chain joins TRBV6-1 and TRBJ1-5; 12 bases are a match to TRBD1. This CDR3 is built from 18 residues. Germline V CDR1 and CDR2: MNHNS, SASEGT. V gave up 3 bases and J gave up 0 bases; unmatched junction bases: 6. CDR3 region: CASSEWGQGAHSNQPQHF. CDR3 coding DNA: TGTGCCAGCAGTGAGTGGGGACAGGGGGCTCATAGCAATCAGCCCCAGCATTTT.

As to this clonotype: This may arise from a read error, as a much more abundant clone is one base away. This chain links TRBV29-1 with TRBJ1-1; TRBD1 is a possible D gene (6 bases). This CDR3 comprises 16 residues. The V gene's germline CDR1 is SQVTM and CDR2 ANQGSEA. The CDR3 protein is CGVEGAYQGGNTEAFF. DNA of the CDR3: TGCGGCGTTGAAGGGGCATACCAAGGGGGGAACACTGAAGCTTTCTTT.

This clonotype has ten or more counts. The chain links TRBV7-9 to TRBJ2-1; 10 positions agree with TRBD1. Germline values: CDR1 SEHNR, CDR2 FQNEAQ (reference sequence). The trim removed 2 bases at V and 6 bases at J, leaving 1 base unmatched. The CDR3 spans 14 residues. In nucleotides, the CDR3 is TGTGCCAGCAGCTTAAGGGACAGGGGCAATGAGCAGTTCTTC. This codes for CASSLRDRGNEQFF.